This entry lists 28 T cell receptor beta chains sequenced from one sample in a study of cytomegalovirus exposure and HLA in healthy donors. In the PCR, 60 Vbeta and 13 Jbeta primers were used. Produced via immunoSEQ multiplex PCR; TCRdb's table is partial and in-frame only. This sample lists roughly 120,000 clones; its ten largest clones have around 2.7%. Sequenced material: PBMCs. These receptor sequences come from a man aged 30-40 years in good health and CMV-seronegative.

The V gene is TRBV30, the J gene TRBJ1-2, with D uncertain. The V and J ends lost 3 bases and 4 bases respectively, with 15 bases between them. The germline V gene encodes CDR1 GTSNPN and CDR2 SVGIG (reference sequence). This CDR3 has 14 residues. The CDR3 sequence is CAWSRLTGLYGYTF. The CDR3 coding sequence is TGTGCCTGGAGCCGTCTTACCGGACTCTATGGCTACACCTTC.

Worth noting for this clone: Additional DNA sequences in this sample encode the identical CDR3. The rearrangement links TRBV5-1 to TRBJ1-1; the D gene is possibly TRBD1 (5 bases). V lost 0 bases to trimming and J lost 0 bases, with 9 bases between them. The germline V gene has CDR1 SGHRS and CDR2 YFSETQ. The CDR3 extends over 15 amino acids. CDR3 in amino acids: CASSLAQGLNTEAFF. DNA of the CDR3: TGCGCCAGCAGCTTGGCCCAGGGTTTGAACACTGAAGCTTTCTTT.

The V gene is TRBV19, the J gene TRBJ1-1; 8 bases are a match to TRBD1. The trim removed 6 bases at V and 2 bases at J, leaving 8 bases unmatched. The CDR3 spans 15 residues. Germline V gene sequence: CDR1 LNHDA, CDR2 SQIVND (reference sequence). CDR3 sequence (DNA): TGTGCCAGTAGCCGGCGGGACAGGTCTAACACTGAAGCTTTCTTT. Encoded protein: CASSRRDRSNTEAFF.

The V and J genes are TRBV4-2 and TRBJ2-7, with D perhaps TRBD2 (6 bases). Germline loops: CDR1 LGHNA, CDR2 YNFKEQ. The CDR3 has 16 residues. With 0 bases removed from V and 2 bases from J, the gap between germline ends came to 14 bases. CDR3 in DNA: TGTGCCAGCAGCCAAGATCAAGGTAGCGGAGCCTACGAGCAGTACTTC. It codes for CASSQDQGSGAYEQYF.

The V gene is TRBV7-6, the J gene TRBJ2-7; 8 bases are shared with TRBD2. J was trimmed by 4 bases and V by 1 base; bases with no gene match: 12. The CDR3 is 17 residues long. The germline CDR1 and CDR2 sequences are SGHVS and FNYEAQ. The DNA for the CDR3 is TGTGCCAGCAGCTTAGAAGCGGGAGCCCACAACGGATACGAGCAGTACTTC. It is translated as CASSLEAGAHNGYEQYF.

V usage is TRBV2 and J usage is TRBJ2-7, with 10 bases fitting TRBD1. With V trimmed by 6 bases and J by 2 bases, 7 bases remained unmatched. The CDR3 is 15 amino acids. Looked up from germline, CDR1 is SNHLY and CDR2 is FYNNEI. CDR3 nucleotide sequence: TGTGCCAGCAGGAAAACGGGACAGGGGACCTACGAGCAGTACTTC. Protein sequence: CASRKTGQGTYEQYF.

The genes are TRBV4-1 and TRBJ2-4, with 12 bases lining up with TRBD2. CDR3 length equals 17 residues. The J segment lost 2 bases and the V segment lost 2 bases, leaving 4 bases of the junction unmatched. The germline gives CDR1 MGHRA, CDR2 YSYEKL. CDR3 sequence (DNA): TGCGCCAGCAGCCAACCTAGCGGGAGGGGAACCAAAAACATTCAGTACTTC. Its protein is CASSQPSGRGTKNIQYF.

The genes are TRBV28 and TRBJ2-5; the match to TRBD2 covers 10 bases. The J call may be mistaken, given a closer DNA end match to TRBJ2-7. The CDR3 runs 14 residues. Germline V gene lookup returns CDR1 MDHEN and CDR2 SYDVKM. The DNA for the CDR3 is TGTGCCAGCAGCGCACTAGCGGGGTCCTACGAGCAGTACTTC. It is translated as CASSALAGSYEQYF.

CDR3 region: CASSVRQGTEQYF. Here the CDR3 DNA reads TGTGCCAGCAGCGTCCGACAGGGTACCGAGCAGTACTTC. The rearrangement links TRBV9 to TRBJ2-7; TRBD1 aligns across 7 bases. The ends lost 2 bases at V and 6 bases at J; junction bases unmatched: 5. CDR1 is SGDLS, CDR2 YYNGEE, per germline. This CDR3 has 13 residues.

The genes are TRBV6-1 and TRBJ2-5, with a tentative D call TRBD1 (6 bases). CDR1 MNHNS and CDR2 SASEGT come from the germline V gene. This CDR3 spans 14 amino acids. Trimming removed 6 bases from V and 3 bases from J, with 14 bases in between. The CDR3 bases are TGTGCCAGCAGATCCGGGACATTGAAAGAGACCCAGTACTTC. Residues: CASRSGTLKETQYF.

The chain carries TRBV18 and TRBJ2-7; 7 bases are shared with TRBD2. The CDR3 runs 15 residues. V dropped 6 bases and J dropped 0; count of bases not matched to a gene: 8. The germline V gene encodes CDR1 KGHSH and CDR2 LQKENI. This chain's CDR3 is CASSASGYSSYEQYF. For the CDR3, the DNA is TGTGCCAGCTCGGCTAGCGGTTACTCCTCCTACGAGCAGTACTTC.

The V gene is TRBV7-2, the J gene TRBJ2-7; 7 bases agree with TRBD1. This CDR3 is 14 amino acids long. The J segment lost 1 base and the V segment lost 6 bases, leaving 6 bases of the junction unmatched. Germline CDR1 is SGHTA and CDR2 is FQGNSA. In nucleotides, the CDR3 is TGTGCCAGCAGGGATACAGGGGTTTCCTACGAGCAGTACTTC. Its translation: CASRDTGVSYEQYF.

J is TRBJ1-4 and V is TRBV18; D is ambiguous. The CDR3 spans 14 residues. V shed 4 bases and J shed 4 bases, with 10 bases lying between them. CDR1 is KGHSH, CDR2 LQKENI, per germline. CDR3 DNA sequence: TGTGCCAGCTCACGGGCACAGCTTAATGAAAAACTGTTTTTT. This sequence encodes CASSRAQLNEKLFF.

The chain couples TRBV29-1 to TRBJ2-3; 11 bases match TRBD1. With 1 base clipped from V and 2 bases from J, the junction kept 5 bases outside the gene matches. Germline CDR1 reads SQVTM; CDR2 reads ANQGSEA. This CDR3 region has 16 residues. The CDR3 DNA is TGCAGCGTTGAAGGTGGGACAGGGGGGTCCACAGATACGCAGTATTTT. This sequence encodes CSVEGGTGGSTDTQYF.

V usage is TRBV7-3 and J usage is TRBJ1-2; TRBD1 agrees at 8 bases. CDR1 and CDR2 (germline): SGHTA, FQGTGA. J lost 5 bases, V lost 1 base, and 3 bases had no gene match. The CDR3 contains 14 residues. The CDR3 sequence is CASSLNRQGYGYTF. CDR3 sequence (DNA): TGTGCCAGCAGCTTAAATCGACAGGGGTATGGCTACACCTTC.

In DNA form, the CDR3 reads TGTGCCAGCAGTCTCCGCCCGGGACATTTGGGTACACCCGGGGAGCTGTTTTTT. Its translation is CASSLRPGHLGTPGELFF. This chain uses TRBV27 with TRBJ2-2; D might be TRBD1 (6 bases). Germline V gene data show CDR1 as MNHEY and CDR2 as SMNVEV (reference sequence). The CDR3 totals 18 residues. Trimming shortened V by 5 bases and J by 6 bases, and 25 bases separated the two germline ends.

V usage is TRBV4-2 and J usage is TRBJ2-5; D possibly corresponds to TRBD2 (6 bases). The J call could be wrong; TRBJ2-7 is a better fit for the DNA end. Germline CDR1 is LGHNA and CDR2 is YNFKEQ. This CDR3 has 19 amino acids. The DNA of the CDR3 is TGTGCCAGCAGCCAACTTGAGTGGGACGGGAGTGGGTACTACTACGAGCAGTACTTC. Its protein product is CASSQLEWDGSGYYYEQYF.

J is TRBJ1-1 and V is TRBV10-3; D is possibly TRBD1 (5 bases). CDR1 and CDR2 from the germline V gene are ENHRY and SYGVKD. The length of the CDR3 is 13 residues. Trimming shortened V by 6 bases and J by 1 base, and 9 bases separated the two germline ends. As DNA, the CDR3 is TGTGCCATCAGGGACACACAGAACACTGAAGCTTTCTTT. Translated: CAIRDTQNTEAFF.

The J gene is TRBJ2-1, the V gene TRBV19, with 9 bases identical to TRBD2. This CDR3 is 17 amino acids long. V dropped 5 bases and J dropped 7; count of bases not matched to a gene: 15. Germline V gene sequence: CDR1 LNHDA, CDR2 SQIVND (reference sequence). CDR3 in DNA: TGTGCCAGTAGTCGAAGTCTCCAGCGGGGGGAGCCTAATGAGCAGTTCTTC. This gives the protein CASSRSLQRGEPNEQFF.

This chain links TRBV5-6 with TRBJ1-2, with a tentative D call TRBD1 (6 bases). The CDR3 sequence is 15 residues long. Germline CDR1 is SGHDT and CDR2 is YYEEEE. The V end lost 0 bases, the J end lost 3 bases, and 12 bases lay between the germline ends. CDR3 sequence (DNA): TGTGCCAGCAGCTTGGGGCAGGGGCCGGACTATGGCTACACCTTC. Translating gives CASSLGQGPDYGYTF.

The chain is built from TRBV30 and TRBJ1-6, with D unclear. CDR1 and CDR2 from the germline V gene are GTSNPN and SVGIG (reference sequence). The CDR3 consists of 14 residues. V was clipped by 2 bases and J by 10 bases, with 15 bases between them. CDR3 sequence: CAWSSDGRGSPLHF. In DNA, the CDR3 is TGTGCCTGGAGTAGCGACGGGAGAGGGTCACCCCTCCACTTT. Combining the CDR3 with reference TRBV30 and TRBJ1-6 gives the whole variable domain SQTIHQWPATLVQPVGSPLSLECTVEGTSNPNLYWYRQAAGRGLQLLFYSVGIGQISSEVPQNLSASRPQDRQFILSSKKLLLSDSGFYLCAWSSDGRGSPLHFGNGTRLTVT.

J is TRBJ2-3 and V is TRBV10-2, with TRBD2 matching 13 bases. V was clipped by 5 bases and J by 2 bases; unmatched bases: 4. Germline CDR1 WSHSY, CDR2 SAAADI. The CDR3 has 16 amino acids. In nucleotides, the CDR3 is TGCGCCAGCAGTCCCGGGACTAGCGGGGTCACAGATACGCAGTATTTT. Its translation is CASSPGTSGVTDTQYF.

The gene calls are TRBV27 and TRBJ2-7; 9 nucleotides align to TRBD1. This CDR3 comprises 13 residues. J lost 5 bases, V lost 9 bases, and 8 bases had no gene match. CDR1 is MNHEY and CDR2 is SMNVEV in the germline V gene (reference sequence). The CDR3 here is CASSQQGAHEQYF. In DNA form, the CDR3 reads TGTGCCAGTTCTCAACAGGGGGCGCACGAGCAGTACTTC.

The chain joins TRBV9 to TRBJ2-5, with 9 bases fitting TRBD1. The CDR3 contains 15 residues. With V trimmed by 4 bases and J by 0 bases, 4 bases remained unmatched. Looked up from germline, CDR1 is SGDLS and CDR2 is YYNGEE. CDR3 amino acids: CASSRGTGNQETQYF. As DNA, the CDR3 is TGTGCCAGCAGCAGGGGGACAGGGAACCAAGAGACCCAGTACTTC. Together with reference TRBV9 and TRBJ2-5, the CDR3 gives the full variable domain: DSGVTQTPKHLITATGQRVTLRCSPRSGDLSVYWYQQSLDQGLQFLIQYYNGEERAKGNILERFSAQQFPDLHSELNLSSLELGDSALYFCASSRGTGNQETQYFGPGTRLLVL.

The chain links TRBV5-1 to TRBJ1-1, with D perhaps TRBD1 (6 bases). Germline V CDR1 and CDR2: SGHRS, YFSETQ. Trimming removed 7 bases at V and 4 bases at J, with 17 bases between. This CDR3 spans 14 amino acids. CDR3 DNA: TGCGCCAGCGTGGGGAAACAGGGAAGCACTGAAGCTTTCTTT. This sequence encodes CASVGKQGSTEAFF. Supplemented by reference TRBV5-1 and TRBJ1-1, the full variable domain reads KAGVTQTPRYLIKTRGQQVTLSCSPISGHRSVSWYQQTPGQGLQFLFEYFSETQRNKGNFPGRFSGRQFSNSRSEMNVSTLELGDSALYLCASVGKQGSTEAFFGQGTRLTVV.

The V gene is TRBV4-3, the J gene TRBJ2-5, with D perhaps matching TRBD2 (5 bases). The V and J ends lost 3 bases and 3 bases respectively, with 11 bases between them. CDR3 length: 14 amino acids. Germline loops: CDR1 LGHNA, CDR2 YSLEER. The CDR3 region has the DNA TGCGCCAGCAGCCAGGGAACGAGGGAAGAGACCCAGTACTTC. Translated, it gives CASSQGTREETQYF.

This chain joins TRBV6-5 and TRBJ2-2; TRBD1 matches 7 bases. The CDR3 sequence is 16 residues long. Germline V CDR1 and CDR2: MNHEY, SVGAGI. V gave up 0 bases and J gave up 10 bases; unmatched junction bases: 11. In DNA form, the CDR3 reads TGTGCCAGCAGTTACTCCGGCAGACAGGGTATCCCGGAGCTGTTTTTT. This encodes CASSYSGRQGIPELFF.

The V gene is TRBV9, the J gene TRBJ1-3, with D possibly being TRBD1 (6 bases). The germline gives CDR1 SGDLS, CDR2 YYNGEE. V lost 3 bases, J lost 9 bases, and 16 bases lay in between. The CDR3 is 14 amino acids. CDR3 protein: CASSATGMTGTIYF. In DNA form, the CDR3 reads TGTGCCAGCAGCGCCACAGGGATGACGGGCACCATATATTTT.